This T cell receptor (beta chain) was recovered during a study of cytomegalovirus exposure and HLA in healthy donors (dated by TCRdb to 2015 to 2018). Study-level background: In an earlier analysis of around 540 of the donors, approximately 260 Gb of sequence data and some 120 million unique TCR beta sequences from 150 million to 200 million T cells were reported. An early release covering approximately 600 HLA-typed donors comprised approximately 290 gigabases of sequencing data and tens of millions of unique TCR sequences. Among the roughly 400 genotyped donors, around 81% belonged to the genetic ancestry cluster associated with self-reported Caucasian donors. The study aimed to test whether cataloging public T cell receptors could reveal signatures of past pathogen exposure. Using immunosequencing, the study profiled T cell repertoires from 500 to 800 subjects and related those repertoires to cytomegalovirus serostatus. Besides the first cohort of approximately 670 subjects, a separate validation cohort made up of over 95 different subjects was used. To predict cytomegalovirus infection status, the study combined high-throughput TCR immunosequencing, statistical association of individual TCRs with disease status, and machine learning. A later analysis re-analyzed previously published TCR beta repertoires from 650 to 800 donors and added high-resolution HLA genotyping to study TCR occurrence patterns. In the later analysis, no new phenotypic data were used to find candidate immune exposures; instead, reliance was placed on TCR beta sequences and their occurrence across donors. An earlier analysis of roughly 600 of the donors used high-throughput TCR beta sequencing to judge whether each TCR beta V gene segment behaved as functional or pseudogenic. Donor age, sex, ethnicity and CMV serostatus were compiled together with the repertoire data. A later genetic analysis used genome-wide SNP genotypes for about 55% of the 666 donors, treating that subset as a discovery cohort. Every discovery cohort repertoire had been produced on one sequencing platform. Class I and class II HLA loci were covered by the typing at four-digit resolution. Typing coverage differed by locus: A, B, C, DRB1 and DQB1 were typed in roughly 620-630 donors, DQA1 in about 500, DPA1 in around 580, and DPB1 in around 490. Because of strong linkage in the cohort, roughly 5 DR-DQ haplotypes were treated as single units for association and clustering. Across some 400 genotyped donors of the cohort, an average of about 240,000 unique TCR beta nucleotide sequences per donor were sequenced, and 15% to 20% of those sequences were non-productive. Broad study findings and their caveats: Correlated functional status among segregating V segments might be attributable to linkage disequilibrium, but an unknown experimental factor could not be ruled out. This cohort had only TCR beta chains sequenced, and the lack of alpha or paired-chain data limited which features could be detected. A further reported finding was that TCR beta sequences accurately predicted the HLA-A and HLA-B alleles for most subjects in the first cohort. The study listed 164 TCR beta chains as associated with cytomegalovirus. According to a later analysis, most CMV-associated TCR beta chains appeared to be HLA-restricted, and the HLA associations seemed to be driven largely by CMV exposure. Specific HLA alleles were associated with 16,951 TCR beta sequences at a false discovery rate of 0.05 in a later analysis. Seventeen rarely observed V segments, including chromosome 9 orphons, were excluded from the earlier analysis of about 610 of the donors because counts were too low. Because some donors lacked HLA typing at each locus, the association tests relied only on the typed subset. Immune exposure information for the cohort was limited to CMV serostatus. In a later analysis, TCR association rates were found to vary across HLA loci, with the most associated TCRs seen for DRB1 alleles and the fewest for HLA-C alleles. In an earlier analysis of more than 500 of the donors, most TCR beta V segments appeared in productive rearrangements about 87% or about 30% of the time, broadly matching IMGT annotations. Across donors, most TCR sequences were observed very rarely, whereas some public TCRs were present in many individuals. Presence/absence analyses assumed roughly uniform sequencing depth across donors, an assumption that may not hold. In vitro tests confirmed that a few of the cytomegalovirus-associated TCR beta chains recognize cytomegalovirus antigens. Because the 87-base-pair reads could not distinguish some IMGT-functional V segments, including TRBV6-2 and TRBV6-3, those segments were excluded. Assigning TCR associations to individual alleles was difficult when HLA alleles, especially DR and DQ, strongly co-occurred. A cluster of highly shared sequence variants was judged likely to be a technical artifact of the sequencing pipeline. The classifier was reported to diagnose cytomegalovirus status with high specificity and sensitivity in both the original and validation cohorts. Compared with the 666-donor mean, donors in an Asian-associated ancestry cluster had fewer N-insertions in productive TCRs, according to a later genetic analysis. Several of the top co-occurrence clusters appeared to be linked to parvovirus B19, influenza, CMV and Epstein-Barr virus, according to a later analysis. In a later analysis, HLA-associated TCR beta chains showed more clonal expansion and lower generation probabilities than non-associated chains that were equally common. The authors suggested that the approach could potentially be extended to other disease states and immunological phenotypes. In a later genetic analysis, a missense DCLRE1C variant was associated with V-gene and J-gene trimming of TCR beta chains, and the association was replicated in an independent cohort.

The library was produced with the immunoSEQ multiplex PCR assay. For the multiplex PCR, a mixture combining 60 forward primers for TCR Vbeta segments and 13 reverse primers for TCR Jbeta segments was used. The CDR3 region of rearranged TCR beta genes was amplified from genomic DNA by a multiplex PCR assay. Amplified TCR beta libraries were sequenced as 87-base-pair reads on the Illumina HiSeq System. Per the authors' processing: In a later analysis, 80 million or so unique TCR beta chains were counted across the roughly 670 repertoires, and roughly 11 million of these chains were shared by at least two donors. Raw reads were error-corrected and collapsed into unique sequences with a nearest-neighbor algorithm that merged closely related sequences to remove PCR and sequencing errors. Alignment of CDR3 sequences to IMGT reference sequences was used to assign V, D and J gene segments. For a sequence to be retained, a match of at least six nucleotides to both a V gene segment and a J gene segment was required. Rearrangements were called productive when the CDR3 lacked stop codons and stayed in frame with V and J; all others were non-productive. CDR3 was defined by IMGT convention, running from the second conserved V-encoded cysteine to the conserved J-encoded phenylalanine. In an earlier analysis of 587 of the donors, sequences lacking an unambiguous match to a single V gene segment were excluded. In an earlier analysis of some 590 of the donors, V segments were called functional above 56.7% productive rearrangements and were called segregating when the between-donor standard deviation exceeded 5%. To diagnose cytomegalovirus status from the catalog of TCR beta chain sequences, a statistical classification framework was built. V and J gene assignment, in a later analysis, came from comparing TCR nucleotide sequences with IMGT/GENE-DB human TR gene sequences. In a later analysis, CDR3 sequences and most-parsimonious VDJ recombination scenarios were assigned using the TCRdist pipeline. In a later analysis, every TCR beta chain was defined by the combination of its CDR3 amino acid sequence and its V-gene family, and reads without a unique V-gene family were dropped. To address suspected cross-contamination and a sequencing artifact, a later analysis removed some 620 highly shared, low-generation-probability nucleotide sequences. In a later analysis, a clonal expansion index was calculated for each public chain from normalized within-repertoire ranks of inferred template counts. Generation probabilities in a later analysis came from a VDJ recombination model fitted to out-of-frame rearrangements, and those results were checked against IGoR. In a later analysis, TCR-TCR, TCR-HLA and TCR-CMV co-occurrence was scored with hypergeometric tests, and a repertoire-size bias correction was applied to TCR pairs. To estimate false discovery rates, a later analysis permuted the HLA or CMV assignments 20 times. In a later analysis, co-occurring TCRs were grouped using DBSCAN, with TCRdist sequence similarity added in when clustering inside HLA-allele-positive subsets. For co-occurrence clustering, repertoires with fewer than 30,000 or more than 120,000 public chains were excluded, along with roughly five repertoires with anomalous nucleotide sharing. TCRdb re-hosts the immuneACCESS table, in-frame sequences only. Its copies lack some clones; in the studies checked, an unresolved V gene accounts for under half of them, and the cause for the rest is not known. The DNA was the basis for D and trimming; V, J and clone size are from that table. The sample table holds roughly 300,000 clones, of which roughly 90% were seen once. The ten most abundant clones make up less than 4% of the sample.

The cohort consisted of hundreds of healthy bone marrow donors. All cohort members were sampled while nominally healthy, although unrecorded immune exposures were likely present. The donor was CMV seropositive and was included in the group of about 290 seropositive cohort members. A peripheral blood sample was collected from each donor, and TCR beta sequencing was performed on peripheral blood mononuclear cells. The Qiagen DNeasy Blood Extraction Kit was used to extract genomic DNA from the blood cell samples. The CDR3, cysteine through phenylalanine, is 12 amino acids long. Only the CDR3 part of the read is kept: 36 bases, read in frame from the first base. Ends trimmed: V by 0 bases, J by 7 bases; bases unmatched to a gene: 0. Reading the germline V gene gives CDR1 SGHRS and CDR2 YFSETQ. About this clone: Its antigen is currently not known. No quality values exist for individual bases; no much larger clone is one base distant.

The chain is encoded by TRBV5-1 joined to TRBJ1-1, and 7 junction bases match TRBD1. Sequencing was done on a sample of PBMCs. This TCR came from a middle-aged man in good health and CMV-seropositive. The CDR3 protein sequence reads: CASSLGQGEAFF. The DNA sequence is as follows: TGCGCCAGCAGCTTGGGACAGGGTGAAGCTTTCTTT.